This T cell receptor (beta chain) stems from a study of human T cells and chemical hapten exposure. Whole-study context: Small volume differences among pooled libraries mainly caused per-sample TCR yield variation.

Regarding time point: patch test 2, 6 weeks after DPC sensitization. The sample's treatment: therapeutic diphenylcyclopropenone sensitization with weekly scalp DPC. The authors extracted total RNA from unfractionated whole blood. This clonotype was recorded at least ten times. The antigen remains undetermined. TCRdb redid the calling of the RACE reads with MiXCR, one entry per CDR3 protein. The table has approximately 120,000 distinct CDR3 sequences, about a tenth seen once. Findings and caveats of the study: TCRs above 1 in 1000 frequency stayed constant with DPC sensitization.

Germline V gene lookup returns CDR1 SGHAT and CDR2 FQNNGV. The CDR3 totals 13 residues. V lost 6 bases and J lost 2, with 9 bases in between. The sample was whole blood, taken in connection with sensitization to the hapten diphenylcyclopropenone (DPC). The chain carries TRBV11-2 and TRBJ2-3, with D possibly called TRBD1 or TRBD2 (5 bases each). This receptor was obtained from a woman aged 40 to 50 with alopecia areata. Some clones in this sample may be carry-over from other donors' samples. CDR3 amino acids: CASSSGPTDTQYF. The CDR3 nucleotides are TGTGCCAGCAGTTCGGGGCCCACAGATACGCAGTATTTT.